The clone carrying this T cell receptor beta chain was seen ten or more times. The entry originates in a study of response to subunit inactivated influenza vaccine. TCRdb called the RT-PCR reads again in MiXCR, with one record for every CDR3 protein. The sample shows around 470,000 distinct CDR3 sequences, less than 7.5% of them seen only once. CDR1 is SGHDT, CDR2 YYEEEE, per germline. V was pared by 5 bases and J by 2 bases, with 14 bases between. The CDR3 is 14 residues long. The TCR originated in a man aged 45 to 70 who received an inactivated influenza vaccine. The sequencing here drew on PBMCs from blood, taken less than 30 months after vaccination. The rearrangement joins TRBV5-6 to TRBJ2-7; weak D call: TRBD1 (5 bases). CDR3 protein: CASSLAGRTYEQYF. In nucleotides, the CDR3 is TGTGCCAGCAGTTTAGCAGGGCGGACCTACGAGCAGTACTTC.